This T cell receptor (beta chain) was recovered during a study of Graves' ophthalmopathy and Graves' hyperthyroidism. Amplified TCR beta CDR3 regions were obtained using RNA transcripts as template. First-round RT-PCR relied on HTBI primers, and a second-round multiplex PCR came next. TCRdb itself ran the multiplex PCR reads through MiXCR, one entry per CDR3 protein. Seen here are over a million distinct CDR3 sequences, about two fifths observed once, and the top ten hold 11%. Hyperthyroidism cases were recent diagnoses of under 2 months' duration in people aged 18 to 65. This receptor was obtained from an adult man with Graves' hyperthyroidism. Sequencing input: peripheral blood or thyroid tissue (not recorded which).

CDR3 sequence reads: CARGLAANNEQFF. The CDR3 DNA is TGTGCCAGGGGACTAGCGGCTAACAATGAGCAGTTCTTC. The chain is built from TRBV2 and TRBJ2-5; TRBD2 matches 11 bases. TRBJ2-1 explains the end of the DNA better; the J call may be wrong. This CDR3 has 13 amino acids. Germline V gives CDR1 SNHLY, CDR2 FYNNEI.